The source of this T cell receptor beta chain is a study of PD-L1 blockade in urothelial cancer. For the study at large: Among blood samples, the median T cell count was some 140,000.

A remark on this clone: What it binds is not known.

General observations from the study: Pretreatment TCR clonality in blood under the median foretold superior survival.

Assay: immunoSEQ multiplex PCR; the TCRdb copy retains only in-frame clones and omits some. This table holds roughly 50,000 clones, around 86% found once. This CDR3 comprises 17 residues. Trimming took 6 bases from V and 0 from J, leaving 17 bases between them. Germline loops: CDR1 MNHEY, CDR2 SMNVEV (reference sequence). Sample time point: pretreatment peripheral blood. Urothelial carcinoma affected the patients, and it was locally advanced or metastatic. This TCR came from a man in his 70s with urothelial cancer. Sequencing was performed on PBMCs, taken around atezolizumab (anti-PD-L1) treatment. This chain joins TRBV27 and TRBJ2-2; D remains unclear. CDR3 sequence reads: CASSNYLGGTNTGELFF. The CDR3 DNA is TGTGCCAGCAGCAACTATCTAGGCGGCACGAACACCGGGGAGCTGTTTTTT.